This T cell receptor beta chain was recorded in a study of control samples from healthy donors and cancer patients. Some clones are missing from TCRdb's copy, which holds only in-frame ones; the method was immunoSEQ multiplex PCR. This sample yields about 130,000 clones, of which 85% to 95% are seen a single time; less than 0.65% belongs to the top ten. CDR1 is KGHSH and CDR2 is LQKENI in the germline V gene. This CDR3 has 16 amino acids. Trimming stripped 3 bases from V and 2 bases from J, with 17 bases between. The sequence was collected from an elderly man with head and neck cancer. Sequencing was performed on PBMCs. V usage is TRBV18 and J usage is TRBJ2-7, with D maybe TRBD1 (6 bases). The CDR3 DNA sequence: TGTGCCAGCTCACCTACCCCCAGGGGCGCCACCTACGAGCAGTACTTC. Protein: CASSPTPRGATYEQYF. The variable domain in full, with the rest retrieved from reference TRBV18 and TRBJ2-7, is NAGVMQNPRHLVRRRGQEARLRCSPMKGHSHVYWYRQLPEEGLKFMVYLQKENIIDESGMPKERFSAEFPKEGPSILRIQQVVRGDSAAYFCASSPTPRGATYEQYFGPGTRLTVT.